The clone carrying this T cell receptor beta chain was recorded a few times. Its specificity is unknown. The sample originates from a study of response to subunit inactivated influenza vaccine. The study's findings and limits: Few new T cells, the authors suggested, are recruited by each seasonal influenza vaccination.

TCRdb re-called the RT-PCR reads with MiXCR, one entry per CDR3 protein. Of about 650,000 distinct CDR3 sequences listed, around 16% were seen once; the top ten hold about 9.9%. The TCR originated in a man aged 50 to 60 who received an inactivated influenza vaccine. The material sequenced was PBMCs from blood, taken approximately 13 days after vaccination.

The CDR3 coding sequence is TGCGCCAGCTCCCCTCGGGGGGGCCCGGGGAGAGGGTCTGAAGCTTTCTTT. It encodes CASSPRGGPGRGSEAFF. The rearrangement links TRBV5-1 to TRBJ1-1, with D possibly TRBD1 on 6 matching bases. There are 17 residues in the CDR3. V lost 7 bases and J 6 bases, leaving 28 bases between the germline ends. Germline assignment: CDR1 SGHRS and CDR2 YFSETQ.